One and the same sample provided the 12 T cell receptor beta chains below, sequenced in a study of OX40 agonist ivuxolimab in advanced cancers. Library method: the immunoSEQ multiplex PCR assay. Sourced from immuneACCESS, this table was stored by TCRdb with only in-frame sequences that have V and J called. A share of the clones is absent; for the studies checked, an unresolved V gene accounts for under half, and the remainder has no known explanation. This sample is represented by 65,000 to 95,000 clones; approximately 85% of them were singletons. Roughly 5.5% of the sample goes to the ten largest clones. Specimen: CD4+ or CD8+ T cells sorted from blood, collected in a trial of the OX40 agonist ivuxolimab. The receptor set was obtained from an adult with an advanced solid tumor such as melanoma, head and neck, liver or kidney cancer.

J is TRBJ2-2 and V is TRBV18; D unclear. The CDR3 has 13 residues. Germline V gives CDR1 KGHSH, CDR2 LQKENI. Trimming took 6 bases from V and 2 from J, leaving 7 bases between them. CDR3 DNA: TGTGCCAGCTCGAGTGTTAACACCGGGGAGCTGTTTTTT. It yields the protein CASSSVNTGELFF.

The chain combines TRBV7-6 with TRBJ2-7; 13 bases map to TRBD2. V gave up 4 bases and J gave up 4 bases; unmatched junction bases: 4. The CDR3 runs to 15 residues. Germline V CDR1 and CDR2: SGHVS, FNYEAQ. The CDR3 sequence: CASSSTSGGLYEQYF. CDR3 nucleotide sequence: TGTGCCAGCAGCTCGACTAGCGGGGGGTTGTACGAGCAGTACTTC.

The rearrangement joins TRBV5-8 to TRBJ1-2, with D perhaps matching TRBD1 (5 bases). The CDR3 is 12 amino acids. Trimming took off 2 bases at V and 12 bases at J, with 14 bases between the two ends. Germline lookup yields CDR1 SGHTS and CDR2 YDEGEE. The CDR3 sequence is CASSLGKGFDTF. In DNA, the CDR3 is TGTGCCAGCAGCTTAGGAAAGGGGTTTGACACCTTC.

The V call is TRBV7-9, the J call TRBJ2-2; 9 bases agree with TRBD2. CDR1 is SEHNR and CDR2 is FQNEAQ in the germline V gene (reference sequence). CDR3 length equals 19 residues. Trimming at V came to 3 bases and at J to 2 bases, leaving 13 bases not matched to a gene. CDR3 loop: CASSFSGTSLLFNTGELFF. The DNA of the CDR3 is TGTGCCAGCAGCTTCTCCGGGACTAGCCTTCTTTTTAACACCGGGGAGCTGTTTTTT.

The chain uses TRBV18 and TRBJ2-3; 11 bases are a match to TRBD2. CDR3 size: 17 residues. V was clipped by 3 bases and J by 0 bases; unmatched bases: 5. Germline lookup yields CDR1 KGHSH and CDR2 LQKENI. The CDR3 sequence is CASSPTGLAASTDTQYF. The CDR3 nucleotides read TGTGCCAGCTCACCTACGGGACTAGCGGCTAGCACAGATACGCAGTATTTT.

The chain couples TRBV27 to TRBJ1-2; D may be TRBD1 (5 bases). The germline V gene has CDR1 MNHEY and CDR2 SMNVEV (reference sequence). This CDR3 region has 17 residues. Trimming pared 5 bases from V and 2 bases from J, leaving 21 bases between. The CDR3 sequence: CASSNIAGTANNYGYTF. As DNA, the CDR3 is TGTGCCAGCAGTAACATCGCCGGGACCGCAAACAACTATGGCTACACCTTC.

This chain links TRBV10-1 with TRBJ2-6; 7 positions match TRBD2. J was trimmed by 2 bases and V by 6 bases; bases with no gene match: 4. Looked up from germline, CDR1 is WNHNN and CDR2 is SYGVQD (reference sequence). The CDR3 is made up of 15 amino acids. CDR3 amino acids: CASSPGTTGANVLTF. CDR3 DNA: TGCGCCAGCAGCCCTGGGACTACTGGGGCCAACGTCCTGACTTTC.

The V call is TRBV19, the J call TRBJ1-5; TRBD1 matches 7 bases. With V trimmed by 10 bases and J by 5 bases, 17 bases remained unmatched. The length of the CDR3 is 16 residues. CDR1 is LNHDA and CDR2 is SQIVND in the germline V gene (reference sequence). The CDR3 DNA sequence: TGTGCCACCTCCAGGACAGCCGGGACAGTCTATCAGCCCCAGCATTTT. As protein: CATSRTAGTVYQPQHF.

V usage is TRBV18 and J usage is TRBJ1-5; D is uncertain. In germline, CDR1 is KGHSH, CDR2 LQKENI. The CDR3 extends over 13 amino acids. The V and J ends lost 3 bases and 3 bases respectively, with 6 bases between them. CDR3 residues: CASSPGDNQPQHF. The CDR3 DNA reads as TGTGCCAGCTCACCGGGCGACAATCAGCCCCAGCATTTT.

This clone occurred once. The genes are TRBV5-6 and TRBJ1-4; D possibly corresponds to TRBD1 (6 bases). Germline V CDR1 and CDR2: SGHDT, YYEEEE. Trimming removed 7 bases from V and 2 bases from J, with 15 bases in between. This CDR3 has 15 amino acids. In nucleotides, the CDR3 is TGTGCCAGCCGGGGGCCTGGAATCACTAATGAAAAACTGTTTTTT. Translated, it gives CASRGPGITNEKLFF.

The rearrangement joins TRBV19 to TRBJ2-3; perhaps TRBD2 as D (6 bases). The V end was cut by 6 bases, the J end by 0 bases, with 22 bases between. The CDR3 length is 18 residues. Germline V gene sequence: CDR1 LNHDA, CDR2 SQIVND (reference sequence). CDR3 in amino acids: CASSPRGGNPISTDTQYF. DNA for the CDR3: TGTGCCAGTAGCCCCCGGGGCGGGAACCCAATCAGCACAGATACGCAGTATTTT.

The chain has TRBV7-2 and TRBJ2-7; 8 nucleotides align to TRBD1. The CDR3 loop spans 15 amino acids. CDR1 SGHTA and CDR2 FQGNSA come from the germline V gene. After removal of 5 bases from V and 4 bases from J, the junction contained 10 bases not matched to a gene. The CDR3 spells CASSTTGGTKYEQYF. The CDR3 coding sequence is TGTGCCAGCAGCACCACAGGGGGAACGAAGTACGAGCAGTACTTC.